The 28 T cell receptor beta chains given below trace back to one sample, sequenced in a study of PD-1 blockade in mismatch repair-deficient tumors (dated by TCRdb to about 2017). Receptor libraries were prepared by the immunoSEQ multiplex PCR assay. TCRdb obtained this table from immuneACCESS and retained in-frame rearrangements with V and J assigned. These tables miss some clones; where compared with another copy, unresolved V genes account for less than half of the shortfall, and the remainder is unexplained. Across this sample there are roughly 120,000 clones, with approximately 91% seen only once. 12% of the sample comes from the top ten. The sample in question was peripheral blood, obtained almost 74 weeks after starting pembrolizumab. Source of these receptors: an adult with mismatch repair-deficient cancer.

V and J are TRBV19 and TRBJ2-7, with a weak D call TRBD1 (6 bases). There are 12 residues in the CDR3. Germline V gives CDR1 LNHDA, CDR2 SQIVND (reference sequence). V dropped 5 bases and J dropped 4 bases, with 9 bases sitting between them. The CDR3 coding sequence is TGTGCCAGTAGTGGGACACCATACGAGCAGTACTTC. Its translation: CASSGTPYEQYF.

This clone has a single count. At one of its ends the junction is not consistent with the germline gene, which may arise from a read error. J is TRBJ2-5 and V is TRBV7-7, with 7 nucleotides matching TRBD1. The CDR3 sequence is 15 residues long. Germline V gene sequence: CDR1 SSHAT, CDR2 FNYEAQ (reference sequence). The CDR3 DNA reads TGTGCTAGCAGCTTTAACGGGACAGTACAAGAGACCCAGTACTTC. Amino acids: CASSFNGTVQETQYF.

The chain is built from TRBV28 and TRBJ2-6; 9 bases fit TRBD1. The CDR3 is made up of 17 amino acids. V shed 5 bases and J 2 bases; nucleotides not matched to a gene: 7. CDR1 is MDHEN and CDR2 is SYDVKM in the germline V gene. The CDR3 sequence is CASSETGGEAGANVLTF. CDR3 nucleotides: TGTGCCAGCAGTGAAACAGGGGGCGAAGCTGGGGCCAACGTCCTGACTTTC.

The gene calls are TRBV28 and TRBJ1-4; TRBD1 matches 7 bases. V lost 2 bases to trimming and J lost 5 bases; unmatched junction nucleotides: 2. The CDR3 consists of 14 residues. Per the germline V gene, CDR1 is MDHEN and CDR2 is SYDVKM. The chain's CDR3 is CASSLKQGNEKLFF. CDR3 DNA sequence: TGTGCCAGCAGTTTAAAACAGGGGAATGAAAAACTGTTTTTT.

This clone has only one observation. The rearrangement uses TRBV7-9 and TRBJ2-7; 8 nucleotides line up with TRBD1. Trimming removed 5 bases from V and 1 base from J; junction bases left unmatched: 10. Germline V gene sequence: CDR1 SEHNR, CDR2 FQNEAQ (reference sequence). This CDR3 spans 16 amino acids. CDR3 sequence: CASSAPRDRSSYEQYF. For the CDR3, the DNA is TGTGCCAGCAGCGCGCCCCGGGACAGGTCGTCCTACGAGCAGTACTTC.

The rearrangement joins TRBV4-1 to TRBJ2-2; 10 bases match TRBD2. Per the germline V gene, CDR1 is MGHRA and CDR2 is YSYEKL. With V trimmed by 2 bases and J by 1 base, 10 bases remained unmatched. This CDR3 region has 19 residues. DNA for the CDR3: TGCGCCAGCAGCCAACAATCTAGCGGGAGCTGGGTGAACACCGGGGAGCTGTTTTTT. Its translation is CASSQQSSGSWVNTGELFF.

This rearrangement joins TRBV5-4 to TRBJ2-1; no clear D. Germline assignment: CDR1 SGHNT and CDR2 YYREEE (reference sequence). CDR3 length: 13 amino acids. V gave up 2 bases and J gave up 4 bases, with 7 bases separating them. CDR3 sequence reads: CASSFREYNEQFF. The CDR3 DNA follows: TGTGCCAGCAGCTTCCGCGAGTACAATGAGCAGTTCTTC.

This clone appeared a single time. The chain joins TRBV13 to TRBJ2-7; the D gene could be TRBD1 or TRBD2 (5 bases each). In germline, CDR1 is PRHDT, CDR2 FYEKMQ (reference sequence). The CDR3 runs to 16 residues. Trimming pared 5 bases from V and 1 base from J, leaving 18 bases between. The CDR3 DNA reads TGTGCCAGCAGCCACTCACGGGACGGCGAATCCTACGAGCAGTACTTC. It codes for CASSHSRDGESYEQYF.

The J gene is TRBJ2-7, the V gene TRBV13, with D uncertain. Between the trimmed V and J ends, which lost 5 bases and 0 bases, there was a span of 8 bases. The CDR3 length is 13 residues. CDR1 and CDR2 (germline): PRHDT, FYEKMQ (reference sequence). The CDR3 region is CASSQTLSYEQYF. CDR3 DNA sequence: TGTGCCAGCAGCCAAACACTCTCCTACGAGCAGTACTTC.

This chain joins TRBV29-1 and TRBJ2-1; D is unresolved. This CDR3 has 14 amino acids. Between the trimmed V and J ends, which lost 3 bases and 0 bases, there was a span of 9 bases. Germline V gene lookup returns CDR1 SQVTM and CDR2 ANQGSEA. CDR3 nucleotide sequence: TGCAGCGTTGATTTCGTTAGCTCCTACAATGAGCAGTTCTTC. It is translated as CSVDFVSSYNEQFF.

This clone was counted only a few times. This rearrangement joins TRBV29-1 to TRBJ1-2; 8 nucleotides align to TRBD1. Per the germline V gene, CDR1 is SQVTM and CDR2 is ANQGSEA. Germline trimming cut 6 bases from V and 2 bases from J; bases unmatched to any gene: 8. The CDR3 has 14 amino acids. The CDR3 loop is CSVDEDRANYGYTF. In DNA form, the CDR3 reads TGCAGCGTAGATGAGGACAGGGCGAACTATGGCTACACCTTC.

V gene TRBV7-2 combines with J gene TRBJ2-1, with 10 bases fitting TRBD1. Trimming cost V 5 bases and J 8 bases; bases outside gene matches: 9. The CDR3 spans 15 residues. From germline, CDR1 is SGHTA and CDR2 FQGNSA. The CDR3 reads CASSVDRGLGYEQFF. The CDR3 coding sequence is TGTGCCAGCAGCGTCGACAGGGGGCTAGGCTATGAGCAGTTCTTC.

V gene TRBV28 combines with J gene TRBJ1-4; D unclear. The CDR3 has 16 amino acids. Germline lookup yields CDR1 MDHEN and CDR2 SYDVKM. Trimming removed 1 base at V and 0 bases at J, with 9 bases between. The CDR3 is CASSLSPGATNEKLFF. The CDR3 DNA reads as TGTGCCAGCAGTTTATCCCCAGGTGCAACTAATGAAAAACTGTTTTTT.

The chain uses TRBV5-8 and TRBJ2-1; no firm D call. V was shortened by 0 bases and J by 0 bases, with 10 bases between the two germline ends. Germline V gives CDR1 SGHTS, CDR2 YDEGEE. This CDR3 comprises 16 residues. In DNA form, the CDR3 reads TGTGCCAGCAGCTTGGTAGGGTACGGCTCCTACAATGAGCAGTTCTTC. This sequence encodes CASSLVGYGSYNEQFF.

The rearrangement links TRBV7-9 to TRBJ1-4; 7 bases line up with TRBD1. In germline, CDR1 is SEHNR, CDR2 FQNEAQ (reference sequence). Unmatched junction bases numbered 9, after V lost 4 bases and J lost 7 bases. CDR3 length equals 15 residues. CDR3 bases: TGTGCCAGCAGCTCCCCCGGGACAGAGCGTGAAAAACTGTTTTTT. Translation gives CASSSPGTEREKLFF.

This clone was seen only a few times. Other DNA sequences from this sample encode an identical CDR3 as well. This chain uses TRBV18 with TRBJ1-2; maybe TRBD1 (6 bases). CDR1 and CDR2 (germline): KGHSH, LQKENI. CDR3 size: 13 residues. Deletions cut 3 bases from V and 4 bases from J, with 9 bases between. CDR3: CASSPGGSYGYTF. The CDR3 bases are TGTGCCAGCTCACCCGGGGGCAGCTATGGCTACACCTTC.

V and J are TRBV6-1 and TRBJ2-7; no clear D gene. V gave up 10 bases and J gave up 0 bases, with 16 bases separating them. Germline lookup yields CDR1 MNHNS and CDR2 SASEGT. This CDR3 is built from 14 residues. Here the CDR3 DNA reads TGTGCCACCCTATTTTTAGTTGACTCCTACGAGCAGTACTTC. Its protein product is CATLFLVDSYEQYF.

Here the CDR3 DNA reads TGTGCCAGCAGCTTAGATCCGGGCCCCTCCTACGAGCAGTACTTC. This gives the protein CASSLDPGPSYEQYF. This chain joins TRBV11-2 and TRBJ2-7; no firm D call. V was cut by 0 bases and J by 0 bases, with 9 bases left in between. The CDR3 has 15 residues. Germline CDR1 and CDR2: SGHAT and FQNNGV.

The chain recombines TRBV4-3 with TRBJ2-2, with D hard to call. CDR1 and CDR2 (germline): LGHNA, YSLEER. Trimming removed 1 base at V and 6 bases at J, with 6 bases between. This CDR3 has 13 amino acids. CDR3 nucleotide sequence: TGCGCCAGCAGCCAAGGGTCCCCCGGGGAGCTGTTTTTT. It codes for CASSQGSPGELFF.

The chain is built from TRBV5-6 and TRBJ2-5, with a possible D match to TRBD1 (6 bases). Germline V gene sequence: CDR1 SGHDT, CDR2 YYEEEE. Trimming took 4 bases from V and 2 from J, leaving 18 bases between them. CDR3 length: 16 residues. The CDR3: CASSRDMGGQQETQYF. The CDR3 DNA sequence: TGTGCCAGCAGCCGCGATATGGGCGGACAGCAAGAGACCCAGTACTTC.

The rearrangement joins TRBV11-2 to TRBJ2-7; D is uncertain. CDR3 size: 13 residues. Germline V gene data show CDR1 as SGHAT and CDR2 as FQNNGV. V gave up 1 base and J gave up 4 bases, with 8 bases separating them. CDR3 bases: TGTGCCAGCAGCTTAGGTGTGGAGTACGAGCAGTACTTC. Translating gives CASSLGVEYEQYF.

The genes are TRBV2 and TRBJ2-4, with 9 nucleotides matching TRBD2. The CDR3 sequence is 15 residues long. Germline V gene lookup returns CDR1 SNHLY and CDR2 FYNNEI. Trimming cost V 1 base and J 6 bases; bases outside gene matches: 4. DNA of the CDR3: TGTGCCAGCAGTGAAGGGCGGGAGGGGGGAAACATTCAGTACTTC. It specifies CASSEGREGGNIQYF.

The chain links TRBV6-1 to TRBJ2-1, with D perhaps TRBD2 (5 bases). CDR3 size: 16 residues. CDR1 and CDR2 from the germline V gene are MNHNS and SASEGT. Between the trimmed V and J ends, which lost 3 bases and 3 bases, there was a span of 15 bases. The CDR3 region is CASSEEVGFLYNEQFF. The CDR3 DNA follows: TGTGCCAGCAGTGAGGAGGTGGGTTTCCTCTACAATGAGCAGTTCTTC.

The rearrangement joins TRBV7-9 to TRBJ2-7; D is perhaps TRBD1 (5 bases). This CDR3 region has 13 residues. Germline-derived CDR1 and CDR2 are SEHNR and FQNEAQ (reference sequence). V lost 6 bases and J lost 1, with 10 bases in between. The CDR3 DNA follows: TGTGCCAGCAGAGGGGAACCGTCCTACGAGCAGTACTTC. Translation: CASRGEPSYEQYF.

The gene calls are TRBV18 and TRBJ2-5, with 8 bases aligning to TRBD1. Germline values: CDR1 KGHSH, CDR2 LQKENI. Germline trimming cut 5 bases from V and 4 bases from J; bases unmatched to any gene: 9. The CDR3 sequence is 15 residues long. For the CDR3, the DNA is TGTGCCAGCTCAGGGAGCATCAGGGGGCGAGAGACCCAGTACTTC. Translation gives CASSGSIRGRETQYF.

This chain joins TRBV28 and TRBJ2-7; 9 bases are shared with TRBD1. Germline V gene lookup returns CDR1 MDHEN and CDR2 SYDVKM. This CDR3 has 16 residues. Trimming removed 6 bases from V and 1 base from J; junction bases left unmatched: 10. The CDR3 DNA reads as TGTGCCAGCAGGCCAAGACCCGGGACAGGGTCCTACGAGCAGTACTTC. Translated: CASRPRPGTGSYEQYF.

The chain combines TRBV28 with TRBJ2-7; the match to TRBD2 covers 9 bases. The germline V gene encodes CDR1 MDHEN and CDR2 SYDVKM. V was clipped by 6 bases and J by 2 bases; unmatched bases: 5. CDR3 length equals 14 residues. The DNA of the CDR3 is TGTGCCAGCAGAGGCGGGAGGGGAGCCTACGAGCAGTACTTC. Its translation is CASRGGRGAYEQYF.

This clone showed up just a few times. This sequence joins TRBV5-4 and TRBJ2-7; D is undetermined. Trimming took off 0 bases at V and 4 bases at J, with 8 bases between the two ends. The CDR3 extends over 13 amino acids. The germline CDR1 and CDR2 sequences are SGHNT and YYREEE (reference sequence). CDR3 sequence reads: CASSLGQSYEQYF. CDR3 bases: TGTGCCAGCAGCTTGGGGCAGTCATACGAGCAGTACTTC.